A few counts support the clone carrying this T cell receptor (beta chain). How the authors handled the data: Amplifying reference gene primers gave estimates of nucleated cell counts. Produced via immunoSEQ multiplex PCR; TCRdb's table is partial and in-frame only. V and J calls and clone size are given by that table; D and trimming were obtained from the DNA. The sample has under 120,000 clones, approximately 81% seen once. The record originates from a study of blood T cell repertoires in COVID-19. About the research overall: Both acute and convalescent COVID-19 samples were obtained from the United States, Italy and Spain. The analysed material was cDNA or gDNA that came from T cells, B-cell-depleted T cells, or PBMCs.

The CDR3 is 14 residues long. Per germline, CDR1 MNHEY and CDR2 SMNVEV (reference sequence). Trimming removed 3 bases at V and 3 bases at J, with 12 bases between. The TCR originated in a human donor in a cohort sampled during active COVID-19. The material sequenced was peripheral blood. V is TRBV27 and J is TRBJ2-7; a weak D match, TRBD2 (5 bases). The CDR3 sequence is CASSLRGQYYEQYF. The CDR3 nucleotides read TGTGCCAGCAGTTTGCGAGGGCAGTACTACGAGCAGTACTTC.